These 12 T cell receptor beta chains share one sample of origin, sequenced in a study of blood T cell repertoires in COVID-19. TCRdb's table, derived via immunoSEQ multiplex PCR, lists solely in-frame clones and lacks some. The sample has around 230,000 clones; roughly 85% are singletons. Source material: peripheral blood. These receptors were obtained from a woman aged 70-85 years with active or convalescent COVID-19.

The V gene is TRBV7-2, the J gene TRBJ1-1; D might be TRBD1 (6 bases). Germline V gene sequence: CDR1 SGHTA, CDR2 FQGNSA. The CDR3 covers 16 residues. V lost 5 bases and J lost 5, with 21 bases in between. CDR3 loop: CASSPDPQGQRTEAFF. CDR3 DNA sequence: TGTGCCAGCAGCCCCGACCCTCAGGGGCAAAGGACTGAAGCTTTCTTT.

The V call is TRBV5-4, the J call TRBJ2-1, with TRBD2 matching over 7 bases. With V trimmed by 4 bases and J by 0 bases, 7 bases remained unmatched. This CDR3 has 16 amino acids. Per germline, CDR1 SGHNT and CDR2 YYREEE (reference sequence). The CDR3 DNA sequence: TGTGCCAGCAGCGAGGACGTAGCGGGCTCCTACAATGAGCAGTTCTTC. Translating it yields CASSEDVAGSYNEQFF.

In this sample, this clone turned up a few times. The rearrangement joins TRBV28 to TRBJ2-5; 11 bases agree with TRBD2. Germline assignment: CDR1 MDHEN and CDR2 SYDVKM. The CDR3 is 16 amino acids. V lost 2 bases, J lost 6 bases, and 8 bases stayed unmatched. As DNA, the CDR3 is TGTGCCAGCAGTTTAACACCTAGCGGGGGGAGCCAGACCCAGTACTTC. It specifies CASSLTPSGGSQTQYF. The whole variable domain, filled in from reference TRBV28 and TRBJ2-5, reads DVKVTQSSRYLVKRTGEKVFLECVQDMDHENMFWYRQDPGLGLRLIYFSYDVKMKEKGDIPEGYSVSREKKERFSLILESASTNQTSMYLCASSLTPSGGSQTQYFGPGTRLLVL.

The rearrangement joins TRBV12-3 or TRBV12-4 to TRBJ1-2; TRBD1 might be the D (5 bases). Trimming cost V 1 base and J 6 bases, with 9 bases left between them. The CDR3 extends over 13 amino acids. The CDR3 region is CASSLGRANGYTF. In nucleotides, the CDR3 is TGTGCCAGCAGTTTAGGCAGGGCAAATGGCTACACCTTC.

The CDR3 region is CASSPQPSQTNYGYTF. The CDR3, as DNA: TGTGCCAGCAGCCCCCAACCTTCGCAGACTAACTATGGCTACACCTTC. The chain couples TRBV9 to TRBJ1-2; no reliable D call. The CDR3 extends over 16 amino acids. Germline V CDR1 and CDR2: SGDLS, YYNGEE. Trimming stripped 4 bases from V and 0 bases from J, with 16 bases between.

The sample holds a few counts of this clone. The chain is built from TRBV4-3 and TRBJ1-2; tentatively, D is TRBD1 (6 bases). Looked up from germline, CDR1 is LGHNA and CDR2 is YSLEER. V lost 2 bases and J lost 6, with 16 bases in between. CDR3 length: 15 amino acids. The CDR3: CASSQRDTSQDGYTF. The CDR3 coding sequence is TGCGCCAGCAGCCAAAGGGACACGTCTCAAGATGGCTACACCTTC.

The chain combines TRBV9 with TRBJ2-6; no firm D call. Germline loops: CDR1 SGDLS, CDR2 YYNGEE. The CDR3 extends over 15 amino acids. Trimming left V 5 bases short and J 0 bases short, with 9 bases between. CDR3 nucleotides: TGTGCCAGCAGGAGAAGTAGCTCTGGGGCCAACGTCCTGACTTTC. Protein sequence: CASRRSSSGANVLTF.

The rearrangement joins TRBV5-1 to TRBJ2-3; TRBD2 aligns across 15 bases. The CDR3 loop spans 17 amino acids. From germline, CDR1 is SGHRS and CDR2 YFSETQ. Trimming cost V 4 bases and J 4 bases; bases outside gene matches: 7. Written as DNA, the CDR3 is TGCGCCAGCAGCCCCGGGACTAGCGGGGGGAGATCAGATACGCAGTATTTT. Translated: CASSPGTSGGRSDTQYF.

J is TRBJ1-5 and V is TRBV10-2; a weak D match, TRBD1 (5 bases). In germline, CDR1 is WSHSY, CDR2 SAAADI. V lost 2 bases to trimming and J lost 6 bases, with 11 bases between them. This CDR3 contains 14 residues. The chain's CDR3 is CASSEIRVGQPQHF. DNA for the CDR3: TGCGCCAGCAGTGAGATCAGGGTTGGTCAGCCCCAGCATTTT.

The V call is TRBV14, the J call TRBJ1-5, with 7 bases aligning to TRBD1. The germline gives CDR1 SGHDN, CDR2 FVKESK. Trimming cost V 0 bases and J 2 bases; bases outside gene matches: 10. This CDR3 has 18 residues. The CDR3 coding sequence is TGTGCCAGCAGCCAAGATCTCCCCGACAGGGAGTGCAATCAGCCCCAGCATTTT. Translated, it gives CASSQDLPDRECNQPQHF.

This chain links TRBV6-1 with TRBJ1-5; tentative D call: TRBD1 (5 bases). The CDR3 covers 16 residues. Deletions cut 3 bases from V and 6 bases from J, with 18 bases between. The germline V gene has CDR1 MNHNS and CDR2 SASEGT. CDR3 nucleotides: TGTGCCAGCAGTGACCCCTCCCACCCCGGGGGTCAGCCCCAGCATTTT. This gives the protein CASSDPSHPGGQPQHF.

The DNA for the CDR3 is TGTGCCAGCAGCTTCGACACGCACTCTGGAAACACCATATATTTT. As protein: CASSFDTHSGNTIYF. The V call is TRBV5-6, the J call TRBJ1-3; D is unresolved. Per the germline V gene, CDR1 is SGHDT and CDR2 is YYEEEE. V was shortened by 2 bases and J by 0 bases, with 9 bases between the two germline ends. This CDR3 contains 15 residues.